This TCR beta chain was identified during a study of blood T cell repertoires in COVID-19. In the study overall: The study drew acute and convalescent COVID-19 samples from the United States, Italy and Spain. Sample material is recorded as cDNA or gDNA derived from T cells, B-cell-depleted T cells, or PBMCs.

As originally analysed: From reference gene primer amplification, estimates of nucleated cell counts were derived. Assay used: immunoSEQ multiplex PCR; TCRdb lists only in-frame clones, some missing. The V and J calls and clone size were taken over from that table, and D and trimming were inferred from the DNA. The table lists a few hundred thousand clones, 75% to 90% of them singletons. The V gene lost 6 bases and the J gene lost 1 base, with 12 bases spanning the gap. The CDR3 is 14 amino acids. Germline V gives CDR1 LNHDA, CDR2 SQIVND (reference sequence). The sequence was obtained from a woman in her seventies with acute or convalescent COVID-19. This chain links TRBV19 with TRBJ2-5; tentatively, D is TRBD1 (5 bases). The sample was peripheral blood. The CDR3 DNA follows: TGTGCCAGTAGCATATCGACAGTCCAAGAGACCCAGTACTTC. Translation: CASSISTVQETQYF.